The 16 T cell receptor beta chains given below trace back to one sample, sequenced in a study of vaccination and CD4 T cells after COVID-19. Scientists ran DNA taken from cultured CD4+ T cells through the Oncomine TCR Beta short-read assay for sequencing. MiXCR, run by TCRdb on the PCR reads, gives a single entry per CDR3 protein. This sample yields almost 5,500 distinct CDR3 sequences, of which around 71% are seen a single time; around 20% belongs to the top ten. The treatment was: roughly 10-day PBMC culture with coronavirus spike peptide pools or control peptides (ViraFEST assay). Their cognate antigens are unknown. The source material was CD4+ T cells from blood, cultured in vitro. These receptors were collected from a human donor who had recovered from COVID-19.

The gene calls are TRBV19 and TRBJ2-4; possibly TRBD1 or TRBD2 for D (5 bases each). The CDR3 sequence is 13 residues long. Deletions cut 6 bases from V and 6 bases from J, with 12 bases between. The germline V gene encodes CDR1 LNHDA and CDR2 SQIVND (reference sequence). CDR3 DNA: TGTGCCAGTAGAGAGGGGATTAGAAACATTCAGTACTTC. Translated: CASREGIRNIQYF.

In the case of this clonotype: An end of the junction differs from the germline gene, which may be a read error. The J gene is TRBJ1-6, the V gene TRBV6-2 or TRBV6-3, with TRBD1 matching over 9 bases. In germline, CDR1 is MNHEY, CDR2 SVGEGT. This CDR3 is built from 14 residues. CDR3: CASRPGQGNLPLHF. In nucleotides, the CDR3 is TGTGCCAGCAGGCCTGGACAGGGGAATTTACCCCTCCACTTT.

The V and J genes are TRBV7-8 and TRBJ1-5, with no clear D. Trimming removed 5 bases at V and 6 bases at J, with 23 bases between. The CDR3 sequence is 17 residues long. CDR1 and CDR2 from the germline V gene are SGHVS and FQNEAQ. CDR3 protein: CASSPGRRRSMGQPQHF. CDR3 bases: TGTGCCAGCAGCCCCGGTCGGCGTCGATCGATGGGTCAGCCCCAGCATTTT.

This chain links TRBV7-2 with TRBJ1-2; 7 bases are a match to TRBD1. The V segment lost 3 bases and the J segment 6 bases; nucleotides outside the gene matches: 7. The V gene's germline CDR1 is SGHTA and CDR2 FQGNSA. The length of the CDR3 is 14 residues. The CDR3, as DNA: TGTGCCAGCAGCTTGGACAGGCGCGAAGATGGCTACACCTTC. Protein: CASSLDRREDGYTF.

The rearrangement links TRBV6-2 or TRBV6-3 to TRBJ2-3; D not resolved. Trimming took 6 bases from V and 2 from J, leaving 9 bases between them. The CDR3 loop spans 13 amino acids. Per the germline V gene, CDR1 is MNHEY and CDR2 is SVGEGT. The CDR3 sequence: CASRSDVTDTQYF. For the CDR3, the DNA is TGTGCCAGCAGGTCGGACGTCACAGATACGCAGTATTTT.

The chain has TRBV20-1 and TRBJ2-2; no definite D call. This CDR3 spans 13 amino acids. Germline V CDR1 and CDR2: DFQATT, SNEGSKA (reference sequence). Between the trimmed V and J ends, which lost 8 bases and 4 bases, there was a span of 14 bases. CDR3: CSPRPGVTGELFF. CDR3 in DNA: TGCAGTCCACGGCCAGGCGTCACCGGGGAGCTGTTTTTT.

This clonotype occurred once. The rearrangement links TRBV20-1 to TRBJ1-2; TRBD1 aligns across 8 bases. The V and J ends lost 6 bases and 2 bases, in that order; junction bases with no gene match: 8. The CDR3 covers 14 residues. Germline CDR1 DFQATT, CDR2 SNEGSKA (reference sequence). In nucleotides, the CDR3 is TGCAGTGCCAGAACAGGGGGGATCAACTATGGCTACACCTTC. Protein sequence: CSARTGGINYGYTF.

The table lists this clonotype with a count of one. The rearrangement links TRBV11-3 to TRBJ2-3; 13 positions agree with TRBD2. The V and J ends lost 1 base and 0 bases, in that order; junction bases with no gene match: 7. Germline V lookup: CDR1 SGHNT, CDR2 YENEEA. The CDR3 sequence is 19 residues long. CDR3 bases: TGTGCCAGCAGCTTAGGACTAGCGGGGGGCTTAGCTAGCACAGATACGCAGTATTTT. It translates to CASSLGLAGGLASTDTQYF.

This chain joins TRBV6-1 and TRBJ1-5; weak D call: TRBD1 (5 bases). Germline CDR1 reads MNHNS; CDR2 reads SASEGT. V was shortened by 8 bases and J by 7 bases, with 15 bases between the two germline ends. CDR3 size: 13 residues. CDR3 region: CASLSRGEQPQHF. The CDR3 nucleotides read TGTGCCAGCTTGAGTAGGGGTGAACAGCCCCAGCATTTT.

V usage is TRBV7-2 and J usage is TRBJ1-5; perhaps TRBD1 as D (5 bases). Germline CDR1 SGHTA, CDR2 FQGNSA. This CDR3 contains 14 residues. V lost 4 bases to trimming and J lost 1 base, with 8 bases between them. The CDR3 nucleotides are TGTGCCAGCAGCTGGGGACGGAGCAATCAGCCCCAGCATTTT. Translating it yields CASSWGRSNQPQHF. Combining the CDR3 with reference TRBV7-2 and TRBJ1-5 gives the whole variable domain GAGVSQSPSNKVTEKGKDVELRCDPISGHTALYWYRQSLGQGLEFLIYFQGNSAPDKSGLPSDRFSAERTGGSVSTLTIQRTQQEDSAVYLCASSWGRSNQPQHFGDGTRLSIL.

On this clonotype itself: At one boundary the junction diverges from the germline segment, which might be a read error. The gene calls are TRBV19 and TRBJ1-5; D may be TRBD1 (5 bases). CDR3 length: 15 amino acids. Germline assignment: CDR1 LNHDA and CDR2 SQIVND (reference sequence). CDR3 in DNA: TGTGCCAGTACCTCGGGGGGGTATAGCAATCAGCCCCGGCATTTT. Amino acid sequence: CASTSGGYSNQPRHF. The complete variable domain, with remaining parts taken from reference TRBV19 and TRBJ1-5, reads DGGITQSPKYLFRKEGQNVTLSCEQNLNHDAMYWYRQDPGQGLRLIYYSQIVNDFQKGDIAEGYSVSREKKESFPLTVTSAQKNPTAFYLCASTSGGYSNQPRHFGDGTRLSIL.

The rearrangement joins TRBV7-9 to TRBJ1-1; D remains unclear. The CDR3 is 11 residues long. Germline CDR1 and CDR2: SEHNR and FQNEAQ (reference sequence). Trimming shortened V by 5 bases and J by 11 bases, and 12 bases separated the two germline ends. As DNA, the CDR3 is TGTGCCAGCAGCCCCGGCATAAAGGCTTTCTTT. It is translated as CASSPGIKAFF. Together with reference TRBV7-9 and TRBJ1-1, the CDR3 gives the full variable domain: DTGVSQNPRHKITKRGQNVTFRCDPISEHNRLYWYRQTLGQGPEFLTYFQNEAQLEKSRLLSDRFSAERPKGSFSTLEIQRTEQGDSAMYLCASSPGIKAFFGQGTRLTVV.

The chain couples TRBV11-2 to TRBJ2-1; 8 nucleotides align to TRBD2. There are 16 residues in the CDR3. Germline CDR1 and CDR2: SGHAT and FQNNGV. V was clipped by 4 bases and J by 7 bases; unmatched bases: 12. In DNA form, the CDR3 reads TGTGCCAGCAGCTCGTATATGGGTAGCGGGGCTAATGAGCAGTTCTTC. This gives the protein CASSSYMGSGANEQFF.

Judged by abundance, this clonotype is large. J is TRBJ1-1 and V is TRBV20-1; D remains ambiguous. Trimming left V 0 bases short and J 1 base short, with 9 bases between. The CDR3 length is 14 residues. Germline V lookup: CDR1 DFQATT, CDR2 SNEGSKA (reference sequence). The CDR3 DNA follows: TGCAGTGCTAGAGATCGCATCCCGAACACTGAAGCTTTCTTT. Protein: CSARDRIPNTEAFF.

This clonotype was detected only a few times. The chain links TRBV7-9 to TRBJ1-1; D ambiguous. CDR1 is SEHNR, CDR2 FQNEAQ, per germline (reference sequence). The CDR3 is 13 residues long. V was pared by 1 base and J by 5 bases, with 8 bases between. CDR3 region: CASSLEVLTEAFF. The CDR3 DNA reads TGTGCCAGCAGCTTAGAAGTTCTTACTGAAGCTTTCTTT.

The chain is built from TRBV5-4 and TRBJ2-7, with a weak D call TRBD2 (6 bases). The V gene's germline CDR1 is SGHNT and CDR2 YYREEE (reference sequence). Trimming shortened V by 3 bases and J by 1 base, and 14 bases separated the two germline ends. CDR3 length equals 15 residues. The CDR3 loop is CASSSGRRVSYEQYF. The DNA of the CDR3 is TGTGCCAGCAGCTCCGGGCGGAGGGTATCCTACGAGCAGTACTTC.